This TCR beta chain was captured by sequencing in a study of T cell changes during pregnancy in multiple sclerosis. The data were produced by immunoSEQ multiplex PCR, yet TCRdb's version contains in-frame clones alone and is incomplete. The sample lists 84,000 or so clones, around 94% seen once, with 0.84% in the top ten. V lost 0 bases and J lost 12; bases outside the gene matches: 8. Germline lookup yields CDR1 MNHEY and CDR2 SVGAGI. The CDR3 consists of 14 residues. This specimen was peripheral blood, taken in the third trimester of pregnancy. The receptor was derived from a female donor with multiple sclerosis, enrolled in a pregnancy study. The chain carries TRBV6-5 and TRBJ2-1, with 7 nucleotides matching TRBD2. DNA of the CDR3: TGTGCCAGCAGTTACTCAGGGACTAAGTTTGTGCAGTTCTTC. Its protein is CASSYSGTKFVQFF.